This TCR beta chain came from a study of CD8 T cells in ankylosing spondylitis. This clonotype was seen more than once but under ten times. The antigen is undetermined. Germline CDR1 is MGHRA and CDR2 is YSYEKL. CDR3 length: 16 amino acids. Trimming cost V 5 bases and J 5 bases, with 22 bases left between them. One entry per CDR3 protein results from TCRdb running MiXCR on the 5' RACE reads. Among around 490,000 distinct CDR3 sequences listed, roughly 5% were seen once. Findings and limits, study-wide: Blood of patients with ankylosing spondylitis appeared to be characterized by a TCR beta motif of fewer than 10 highly homologous variants.

The receptor's source is a male donor with ankylosing spondylitis. The genes are TRBV4-1 and TRBJ2-7; no reliable D call. Material: blood, either unsorted or a sorted T cell fraction (not recorded which). The CDR3 DNA is TGCGCCAGCAGCGAAAGATACACACAGTTCGGCGACGAGCAGTACTTC. Amino acids: CASSERYTQFGDEQYF.